The present TCR beta chain was sequenced within a study of CD8+ T cells in alopecia areata. Study in general: A 6-month period off drug followed tofacitinib, which lasted 6 to 18 months.

As for treatment: oral pan-JAK inhibitor, 5-10 mg twice daily. cDNA prepared by RNA extraction and subsequent reverse transcription served as the template for sequencing. Sequencing used immunoSEQ multiplex PCR; TCRdb keeps in-frame clones, though not all of them. Here the sample spans fewer than 150,000 clones, 80% to 90% being singletons. Trimming pared 2 bases from V and 4 bases from J, leaving 10 bases between. CDR1 and CDR2 from the germline V gene are SGHNT and YYREEE (reference sequence). This CDR3 has 15 residues. This material consisted of CD8+ T cells sorted from blood, taken at week 4, from a patient treated with tofacitinib. V usage is TRBV5-4 and J usage is TRBJ2-6; weak D call: TRBD2 (5 bases). The sequence came from a human donor with alopecia areata. CDR3 loop: CASSFEGTGANVLTF. CDR3 sequence (DNA): TGTGCCAGCAGCTTCGAGGGAACCGGGGCCAACGTCCTGACTTTC.